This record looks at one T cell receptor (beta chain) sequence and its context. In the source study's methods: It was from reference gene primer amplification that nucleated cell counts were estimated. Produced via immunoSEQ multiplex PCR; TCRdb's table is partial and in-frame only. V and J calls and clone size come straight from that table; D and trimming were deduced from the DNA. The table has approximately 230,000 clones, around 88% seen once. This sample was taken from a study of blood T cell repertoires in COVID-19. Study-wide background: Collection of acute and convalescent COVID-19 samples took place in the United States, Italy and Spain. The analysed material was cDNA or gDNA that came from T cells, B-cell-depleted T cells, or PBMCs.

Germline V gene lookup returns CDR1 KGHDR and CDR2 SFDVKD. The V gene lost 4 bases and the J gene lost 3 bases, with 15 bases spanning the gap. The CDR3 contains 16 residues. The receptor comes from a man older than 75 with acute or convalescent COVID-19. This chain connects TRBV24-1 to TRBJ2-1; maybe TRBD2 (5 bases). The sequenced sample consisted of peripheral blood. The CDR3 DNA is TGTGCCACCAGTGACGGACTTTTGACCGGCTACAATGAGCAGTTCTTC. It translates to CATSDGLLTGYNEQFF.